The clone carrying this T cell receptor (beta chain) was found many times. TCRdb re-derived calls from the reads in MiXCR, one entry per CDR3 protein. The data show under 350,000 distinct CDR3 sequences, approximately 8.9% seen once. The data are from a study of T cell repertoires in cytomegalovirus infection. V shed 8 bases and J shed 1 base, with 8 bases lying between them. The CDR3 runs 13 residues. Germline assignment: CDR1 SGHVS and CDR2 FNYEAQ. The sequencing input was PBMCs. The chain is built from TRBV7-6 and TRBJ2-2; tentative D call: TRBD2 (5 bases). This receptor was taken from a human donor in good health (CMV status not recorded). Some clones in this sample may be carry-over from other donors' samples. The CDR3 reads CASQRGNTGELFF. As DNA, the CDR3 is TGTGCCAGCCAACGGGGGAACACCGGGGAGCTGTTTTTT.